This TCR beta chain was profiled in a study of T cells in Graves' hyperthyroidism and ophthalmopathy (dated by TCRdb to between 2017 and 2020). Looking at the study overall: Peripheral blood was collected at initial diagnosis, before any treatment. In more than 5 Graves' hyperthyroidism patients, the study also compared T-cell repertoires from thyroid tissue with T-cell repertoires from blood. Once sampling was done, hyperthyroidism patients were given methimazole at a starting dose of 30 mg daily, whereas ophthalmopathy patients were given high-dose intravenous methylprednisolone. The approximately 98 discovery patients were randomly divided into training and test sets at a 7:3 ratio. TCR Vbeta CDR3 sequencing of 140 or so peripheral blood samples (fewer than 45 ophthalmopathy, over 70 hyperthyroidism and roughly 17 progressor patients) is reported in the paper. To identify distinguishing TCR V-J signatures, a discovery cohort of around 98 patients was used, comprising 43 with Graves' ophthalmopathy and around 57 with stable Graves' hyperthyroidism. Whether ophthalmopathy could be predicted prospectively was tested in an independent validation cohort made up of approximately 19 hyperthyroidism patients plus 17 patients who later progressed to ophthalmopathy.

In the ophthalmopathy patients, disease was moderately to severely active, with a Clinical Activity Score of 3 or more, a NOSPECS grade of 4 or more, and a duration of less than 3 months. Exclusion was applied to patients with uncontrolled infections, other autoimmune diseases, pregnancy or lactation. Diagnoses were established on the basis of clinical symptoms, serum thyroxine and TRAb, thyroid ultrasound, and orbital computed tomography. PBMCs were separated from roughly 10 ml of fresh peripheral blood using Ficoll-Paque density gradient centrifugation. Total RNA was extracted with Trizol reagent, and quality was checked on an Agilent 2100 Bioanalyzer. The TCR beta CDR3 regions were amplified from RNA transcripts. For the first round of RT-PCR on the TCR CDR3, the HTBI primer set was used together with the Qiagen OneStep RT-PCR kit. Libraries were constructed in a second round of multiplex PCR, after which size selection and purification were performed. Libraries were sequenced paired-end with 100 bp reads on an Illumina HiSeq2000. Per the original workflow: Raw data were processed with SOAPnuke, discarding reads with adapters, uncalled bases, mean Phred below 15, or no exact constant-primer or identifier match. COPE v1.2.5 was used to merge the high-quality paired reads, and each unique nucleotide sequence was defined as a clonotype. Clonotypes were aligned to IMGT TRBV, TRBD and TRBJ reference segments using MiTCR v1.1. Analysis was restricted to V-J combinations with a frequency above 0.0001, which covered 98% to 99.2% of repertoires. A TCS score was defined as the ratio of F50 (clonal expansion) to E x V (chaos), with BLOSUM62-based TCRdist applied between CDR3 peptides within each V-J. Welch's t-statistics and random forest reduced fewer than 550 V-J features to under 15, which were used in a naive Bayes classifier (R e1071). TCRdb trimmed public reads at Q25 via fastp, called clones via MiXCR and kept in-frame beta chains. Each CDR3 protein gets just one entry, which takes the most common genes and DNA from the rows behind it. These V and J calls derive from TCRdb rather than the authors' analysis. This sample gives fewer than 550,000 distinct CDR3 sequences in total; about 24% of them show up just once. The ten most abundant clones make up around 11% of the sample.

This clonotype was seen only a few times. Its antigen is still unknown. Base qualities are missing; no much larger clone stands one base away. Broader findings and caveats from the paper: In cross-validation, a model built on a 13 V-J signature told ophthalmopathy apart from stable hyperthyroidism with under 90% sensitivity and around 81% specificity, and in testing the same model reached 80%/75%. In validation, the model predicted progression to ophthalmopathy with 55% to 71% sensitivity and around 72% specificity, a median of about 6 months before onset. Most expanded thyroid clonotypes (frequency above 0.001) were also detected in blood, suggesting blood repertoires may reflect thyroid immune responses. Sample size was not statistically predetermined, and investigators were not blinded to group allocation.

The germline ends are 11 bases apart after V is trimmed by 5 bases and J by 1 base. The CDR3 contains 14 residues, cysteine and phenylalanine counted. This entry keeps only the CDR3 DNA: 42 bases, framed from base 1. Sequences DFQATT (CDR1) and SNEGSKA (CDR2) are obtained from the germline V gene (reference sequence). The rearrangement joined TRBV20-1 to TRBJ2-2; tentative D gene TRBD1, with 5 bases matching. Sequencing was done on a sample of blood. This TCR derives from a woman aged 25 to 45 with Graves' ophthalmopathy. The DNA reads TGCAGTGCTTCTTCGACAGAGAACACCGGGGAGCTGTTTTTT. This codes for CSASSTENTGELFF.